Shown below are 16 T cell receptor beta chains from a single sample sequenced in a study of OX40 agonist ivuxolimab in advanced cancers. Receptors were amplified or captured by the immunoSEQ multiplex PCR assay. TCRdb's version of the immuneACCESS table is confined to in-frame rearrangements and falls short of the full clone set. An unresolved V gene accounts for under half of the shortfall where checked; the remainder is of unknown origin. For this sample there are over 55,000 clones; roughly 84% appear just once. Of the sample, less than 0.9% falls within the top ten clones. Sequencing was performed on CD4+ or CD8+ T cells sorted from blood, taken in a trial of the OX40 agonist ivuxolimab. These receptors were taken from an adult with an advanced solid tumor such as melanoma, head and neck, liver or kidney cancer.

This clone was seen only once. The chain has TRBV28 and TRBJ1-4; D might be TRBD1 (5 bases). The CDR3 contains 14 residues. V gave up 8 bases and J gave up 8 bases, with 18 bases separating them. Germline V gives CDR1 MDHEN, CDR2 SYDVKM. DNA of the CDR3: TGTGCCAGCTCCTCCCCGGGACCGGCCGAAAAACTGTTTTTT. Protein product: CASSSPGPAEKLFF. Combining the CDR3 with reference TRBV28 and TRBJ1-4 gives the whole variable domain DVKVTQSSRYLVKRTGEKVFLECVQDMDHENMFWYRQDPGLGLRLIYFSYDVKMKEKGDIPEGYSVSREKKERFSLILESASTNQTSMYLCASSSPGPAEKLFFGSGTQLSVL.

V usage is TRBV4-2 and J usage is TRBJ1-1; D unresolved. The CDR3 covers 13 residues. Trimming removed 0 bases from V and 10 bases from J, with 12 bases in between. The germline CDR1 and CDR2 sequences are LGHNA and YNFKEQ. In DNA form, the CDR3 reads TGTGCCAGCAGCCAAGATATCCGACAATCAGCTTTCTTT. Amino acids: CASSQDIRQSAFF.

The rearrangement links TRBV5-1 to TRBJ2-7; 11 bases match TRBD1. V lost 0 bases and J lost 0; bases outside the gene matches: 2. Germline CDR1 is SGHRS and CDR2 is YFSETQ. This CDR3 region has 16 residues. CDR3 sequence: CASSLGGTGGSYEQYF. In nucleotides, the CDR3 is TGCGCCAGCAGCTTGGGTGGGACAGGGGGCTCCTACGAGCAGTACTTC.

This rearrangement joins TRBV5-6 to TRBJ2-2, with D maybe TRBD1 (6 bases). Germline values: CDR1 SGHDT, CDR2 YYEEEE. V lost 4 bases and J 3 bases, leaving 13 bases between the germline ends. The CDR3 has 15 amino acids. This chain's CDR3 is CASSPIRGDTGELFF. CDR3 DNA: TGTGCCAGCAGCCCGATCAGGGGTGACACCGGGGAGCTGTTTTTT.

This clone has only one observation. The chain joins TRBV7-3 to TRBJ2-5; D gene ambiguous. Trimming stripped 5 bases from V and 3 bases from J, with 4 bases between. Germline assignment: CDR1 SGHTA and CDR2 FQGTGA. The CDR3 totals 11 residues. The CDR3 loop is CASSPKETQYF. CDR3 DNA sequence: TGTGCCAGCAGCCCGAAAGAGACCCAGTACTTC.

This clone was observed a handful of times. The chain joins TRBV7-2 to TRBJ1-3, with 7 bases identical to TRBD1. Germline V CDR1 and CDR2: SGHTA, FQGNSA. This CDR3 spans 15 amino acids. Trimming took 3 bases from V and 4 from J; bases not matched to a gene: 6. The DNA for the CDR3 is TGTGCCAGCAGCTTGAGGACAGGCGCCGGAAACACCATATATTTT. It codes for CASSLRTGAGNTIYF.

This clone was seen a handful of times. The chain has TRBV18 and TRBJ2-6, with 9 bases that match TRBD1. CDR3 size: 17 residues. CDR1 is KGHSH, CDR2 LQKENI, per germline. Trimming took 2 bases from V and 1 from J; bases not matched to a gene: 3. The CDR3 DNA reads as TGTGCCAGCTCACCAAGGGACAGGGCTTCTGGGGCCAACGTCCTGACTTTC. Protein sequence: CASSPRDRASGANVLTF.

This chain links TRBV7-2 with TRBJ2-5; no reliable D call. The CDR3 is made up of 13 amino acids. Germline CDR1 reads SGHTA; CDR2 reads FQGNSA. Trimming pared 5 bases from V and 6 bases from J, leaving 13 bases between. The CDR3 DNA reads as TGTGCCAGCAGCCAAGCGCTCGTCCAGACCCAGTACTTC. This gives the protein CASSQALVQTQYF.

The rearrangement links TRBV11-2 to TRBJ1-2; 9 bases agree with TRBD1. From germline, CDR1 is SGHAT and CDR2 FQNNGV. V lost 4 bases to trimming and J lost 4 bases; unmatched junction nucleotides: 10. This CDR3 region has 16 residues. CDR3 sequence reads: CASSSQAGTGSYGYTF. DNA of the CDR3: TGTGCCAGCAGCTCACAAGCCGGGACAGGGTCCTATGGCTACACCTTC.

The rearrangement uses TRBV2 and TRBJ1-4; 8 bases line up with TRBD1. The CDR3 length is 14 residues. Germline V gene lookup returns CDR1 SNHLY and CDR2 FYNNEI. After removal of 5 bases from V and 8 bases from J, the junction contained 7 bases not matched to a gene. The CDR3 DNA reads as TGTGCCAGCAGTCCCGGGACAGGAGGAGAAAAACTGTTTTTT. It translates to CASSPGTGGEKLFF.

This clone has more than one count but fewer than ten. The chain has TRBV10-3 and TRBJ2-7; 10 bases match TRBD1. After removal of 10 bases from V and 5 bases from J, the junction contained 11 bases not matched to a gene. Germline V gives CDR1 ENHRY, CDR2 SYGVKD. The CDR3 is 14 residues long. CDR3 in DNA: TGTGCCACCACCCCGGGACAGGGGTTCAACGAGCAGTACTTC. The encoded protein is CATTPGQGFNEQYF.

This sequence joins TRBV21-1 and TRBJ2-4; no check of the table's D call, TRBD2, against the DNA was made. TRBV21-1 is labeled a pseudogene. The CDR3 has 13 amino acids. CDR3 residues: CASSKGEGDIQYF. The CDR3 DNA is TGTGCCAGCAGCAAGGGTGAGGGTGACATTCAGTACTTC.

This chain connects TRBV11-2 to TRBJ2-1, with D unresolved. Trimming shortened V by 5 bases and J by 12 bases, and 14 bases separated the two germline ends. The CDR3 spans 12 residues. In germline, CDR1 is SGHAT, CDR2 FQNNGV. The CDR3 DNA sequence: TGTGCCAGCAGCCTTATAGGTGGTGTGCAGTTCTTC. Its protein is CASSLIGGVQFF.

The chain has TRBV27 and TRBJ1-1, with 8 bases aligning to TRBD1. Germline V gene sequence: CDR1 MNHEY, CDR2 SMNVEV (reference sequence). This CDR3 is built from 18 residues. Trimming took 2 bases from V and 0 from J; bases not matched to a gene: 11. CDR3 protein: CASSLRMRTGSMNTEAFF. The DNA for the CDR3 is TGTGCCAGCAGTTTAAGAATGAGGACAGGGTCTATGAACACTGAAGCTTTCTTT.

This rearrangement joins TRBV6-1 to TRBJ2-7; D call uncertain. The ends were cut back, 4 bases at V and 4 bases at J, with 11 bases in the middle. The CDR3 is 13 residues long. Germline V gives CDR1 MNHNS, CDR2 SASEGT. CDR3 DNA: TGTGCCAGCAGTGCAGGACCAAATTACGAGCAGTACTTC. This encodes CASSAGPNYEQYF.

The chain carries TRBV7-3 and TRBJ2-3; possible D gene TRBD2, 6 bases. V was trimmed by 0 bases and J by 2 bases, leaving 9 bases between them. CDR3 length equals 15 residues. Germline CDR1 SGHTA, CDR2 FQGTGA. CDR3 loop: CASSLTSGPTDTQYF. For the CDR3, the DNA is TGTGCCAGCAGCTTAACTAGCGGCCCCACAGATACGCAGTATTTT.